This passage covers 22 T cell receptor beta chains from one sample sequenced in a study of Ad26.COV2.S vaccination and SARS-CoV-2 variants. TCRdb's copy holds only in-frame clones and misses some; the assay was immunoSEQ multiplex PCR. The sample contains approximately 420,000 clones, roughly 90% of which appear only once. Treatment given: roughly 20 received Ad26.COV2.S at low or high dose, single or two shots; 5 received placebo; per-sample allocation not given. At day 63 after the first vaccine or placebo injection, samples were drawn. The input for sequencing was peripheral blood, taken in a trial of Ad26.COV2.S vaccine versus placebo. These receptors originate from a person aged 18-65 years who received the Ad26.COV2.S COVID-19 vaccine or a placebo.

V is TRBV19 and J is TRBJ1-5; D may be TRBD1 (6 bases). CDR1 and CDR2 (germline): LNHDA, SQIVND (reference sequence). Trimming removed 5 bases at V and 0 bases at J, with 14 bases between. The CDR3 is 16 residues long. The CDR3 sequence is CASSSRGGNSNQPQHF. CDR3 DNA sequence: TGTGCCAGTAGTTCCAGGGGAGGGAATAGCAATCAGCCCCAGCATTTT.

V gene TRBV6-5 combines with J gene TRBJ1-1, with 8 nucleotides matching TRBD1. There are 13 residues in the CDR3. Per germline, CDR1 MNHEY and CDR2 SVGAGI. V gave up 5 bases and J gave up 4 bases; unmatched junction bases: 3. CDR3 region: CASSQGAPTEAFF. The CDR3 DNA sequence: TGTGCCAGCAGTCAGGGGGCGCCCACTGAAGCTTTCTTT.

CDR3 coding DNA: TGTGCCAGCAGCGTAGGTACTAGCGGGGGGAGGGATGAGCAGTTCTTC. Amino acids: CASSVGTSGGRDEQFF. The chain combines TRBV9 with TRBJ2-1, with TRBD2 identical over 12 bases. V lost 0 bases, J lost 8 bases, and 6 bases stayed unmatched. Germline V lookup: CDR1 SGDLS, CDR2 YYNGEE. The CDR3 sequence is 16 residues long.

This clone was counted once. The chain carries TRBV6-5 and TRBJ1-2; 10 bases align to TRBD1. The CDR3 loop spans 12 amino acids. Germline CDR1 MNHEY, CDR2 SVGAGI. With 7 bases clipped from V and 7 bases from J, the junction kept 3 bases outside the gene matches. The CDR3 loop reads CASTGTGVGYTF. For the CDR3, the DNA is TGTGCCAGCACTGGGACAGGGGTTGGCTACACCTTC.

The rearrangement joins TRBV7-9 to TRBJ2-7; perhaps D is TRBD1 or TRBD2 (5 bases each). Trimming stripped 4 bases from V and 5 bases from J, with 18 bases between. The CDR3 has 15 amino acids. Germline CDR1 SEHNR, CDR2 FQNEAQ (reference sequence). CDR3 amino acids: CASSSPGAYHHEQYF. CDR3 in DNA: TGTGCCAGCAGCTCCCCCGGGGCATATCACCACGAGCAGTACTTC.

The CDR3 DNA reads TGTGCCAGCACCCCTGGCACAGCAACTAATGAAAAACTGTTTTTT. Encoded protein: CASTPGTATNEKLFF. V is TRBV4-2 and J is TRBJ1-4; D is undetermined. CDR1 and CDR2 from the germline V gene are LGHNA and YNFKEQ. The CDR3 is 15 amino acids. The ends were cut back, 7 bases at V and 0 bases at J, with 12 bases in the middle.

V gene TRBV4-3 combines with J gene TRBJ2-3, with 11 bases matching TRBD2. J gave up 4 bases and V 1 base, and 10 bases lay outside the gene matches. CDR1 is LGHNA, CDR2 YSLEER, per germline. This CDR3 comprises 18 residues. The CDR3 loop is CASSQGPTGSGGADTQYF. CDR3 bases: TGCGCCAGCAGCCAAGGTCCGACTGGTAGCGGGGGGGCAGATACGCAGTATTTT.

The genes are TRBV7-2 and TRBJ2-7; 7 bases align to TRBD1. The CDR3 consists of 14 residues. The germline V gene encodes CDR1 SGHTA and CDR2 FQGNSA. V gave up 5 bases and J gave up 3 bases; unmatched junction bases: 7. The CDR3 DNA sequence: TGTGCCAGCAGCCACGAGGGGGCCGGCTACGAGCAGTACTTC. Its translation is CASSHEGAGYEQYF.

The chain carries TRBV13 and TRBJ2-5, with D perhaps being TRBD1 or TRBD2 (6 bases each). Germline values: CDR1 PRHDT, CDR2 FYEKMQ (reference sequence). This CDR3 is built from 13 residues. V shed 5 bases and J shed 5 bases, with 12 bases lying between them. CDR3 protein: CASSTGGGETQYF. In DNA, the CDR3 is TGTGCCAGCAGCACCGGAGGGGGGGAGACCCAGTACTTC.

The chain recombines TRBV4-1 with TRBJ2-7; 7 bases align to TRBD2. From germline, CDR1 is MGHRA and CDR2 YSYEKL. The junction had 13 bases not matched to a gene; V was cut back by 1 base and J by 4 bases. This CDR3 spans 17 amino acids. In DNA form, the CDR3 reads TGCGCCAGCAGCCAAGCTCCCTGGGGGGAGGGGACTTACGAGCAGTACTTC. It specifies CASSQAPWGEGTYEQYF.

V gene TRBV7-8 combines with J gene TRBJ2-5, with TRBD2 as a possible D gene (6 bases). The CDR3 totals 15 residues. Trimming cost V 5 bases and J 4 bases, with 17 bases left between them. Germline CDR1 is SGHVS and CDR2 is FQNEAQ. The CDR3: CASSPSPWDLETQYF. The CDR3 region has the DNA TGTGCCAGCAGCCCATCCCCGTGGGACTTAGAGACCCAGTACTTC.

The chain uses TRBV13 and TRBJ2-1; 8 bases line up with TRBD2. After removal of 3 bases from V and 0 bases from J, the junction contained 4 bases not matched to a gene. The CDR3 totals 16 residues. Per germline, CDR1 PRHDT and CDR2 FYEKMQ (reference sequence). In nucleotides, the CDR3 is TGTGCCAGCAGCTTCTTAGCGGGAAGCTCCTACAATGAGCAGTTCTTC. This gives the protein CASSFLAGSSYNEQFF.

The chain recombines TRBV19 with TRBJ1-6; D might be TRBD1 (6 bases). The CDR3 is made up of 17 amino acids. The V end was cut by 4 bases, the J end by 7 bases, with 20 bases between. Germline V gene lookup returns CDR1 LNHDA and CDR2 SQIVND (reference sequence). CDR3 bases: TGTGCCAGTAGTACGATTTTCTCAGGGGAGCCAAATTCACCCCTCCACTTT. Amino acids: CASSTIFSGEPNSPLHF.

This chain links TRBV6-6 with TRBJ1-5, with D perhaps TRBD1 (6 bases). Germline CDR1 reads MNHNY; CDR2 reads SVGAGI (reference sequence). V was clipped by 5 bases and J by 4 bases, with 9 bases between them. The CDR3 consists of 13 residues. The CDR3 region has the DNA TGTGCCAGCAGTCTACAGGGAAATCAGCCCCAGCATTTT. This codes for CASSLQGNQPQHF.

J is TRBJ2-7 and V is TRBV19; D remains unclear. The germline gives CDR1 LNHDA, CDR2 SQIVND (reference sequence). This CDR3 region has 13 residues. V lost 3 bases and J 1 base, leaving 7 bases between the germline ends. CDR3 region: CASSIGPSYEQYF. The CDR3 DNA reads TGTGCCAGTAGTATTGGGCCGTCCTACGAGCAGTACTTC.

This clone was seen once. The gene calls are TRBV16 and TRBJ2-3; D may be TRBD2 (5 bases). Trimming left V 2 bases short and J 0 bases short, with 9 bases between. This CDR3 is 15 amino acids long. Germline assignment: CDR1 KGHSY and CDR2 FQNENV. The CDR3 coding sequence is TGTGCCAGCAGCCAAGTAGCGACCAGCACAGATACGCAGTATTTT. As protein: CASSQVATSTDTQYF.

The rearrangement links TRBV5-1 to TRBJ1-4, with a possible D match to TRBD1 (5 bases). V lost 4 bases, J lost 7 bases, and 20 bases lay in between. Germline V CDR1 and CDR2: SGHRS, YFSETQ. This CDR3 has 16 residues. This chain's CDR3 is CASSPGGSGTVEKLFF. In nucleotides, the CDR3 is TGCGCCAGCAGCCCCGGGGGATCAGGGACGGTTGAAAAACTGTTTTTT.

V gene TRBV11-3 combines with J gene TRBJ1-3; D is possibly TRBD1 (5 bases). Germline loops: CDR1 SGHNT, CDR2 YENEEA. Trimming took off 4 bases at V and 3 bases at J, with 7 bases between the two ends. The CDR3 is made up of 13 amino acids. The CDR3 bases are TGTGCCAGCAGCTGGGGGATTGGAAACACCATATATTTT. It codes for CASSWGIGNTIYF. Full variable domain (outside the CDR3, taken from reference TRBV11-3 and TRBJ1-3): EAGVVQSPRYKIIEKKQPVAFWCNPISGHNTLYWYLQNLGQGPELLIRYENEEAVDDSQLPKDRFSAERLKGVDSTLKIQPAELGDSAVYLCASSWGIGNTIYFGEGSWLTVV.

The J gene is TRBJ2-5, the V gene TRBV19; D might be TRBD1 (6 bases). Germline CDR1 reads LNHDA; CDR2 reads SQIVND (reference sequence). This CDR3 is built from 15 residues. Trimming left V 1 base short and J 5 bases short, with 14 bases between. The DNA of the CDR3 is TGTGCCAGTAGTATAGGGGACACTATAGGGGAGACCCAGTACTTC. Protein product: CASSIGDTIGETQYF.

This rearrangement joins TRBV6-2 or TRBV6-3 to TRBJ1-1; D remains unclear. The germline V and J ends were trimmed by 0 bases and 1 base, with 12 bases remaining between them. In germline, CDR1 is MNHEY, CDR2 SVGEGT. This CDR3 contains 16 residues. CDR3 DNA: TGTGCCAGCAGTTACTCAGGGATTTTGGGGAACACTGAAGCTTTCTTT. Translating gives CASSYSGILGNTEAFF.

CDR3 sequence (DNA): TGTGCCAGTAGTACCCGGACAGGGACTCAAGAGACCCAGTACTTC. Translation: CASSTRTGTQETQYF. The chain combines TRBV19 with TRBJ2-5; 8 bases are shared with TRBD1. CDR3 size: 15 residues. With V trimmed by 4 bases and J by 2 bases, 6 bases remained unmatched. Germline CDR1 and CDR2: LNHDA and SQIVND (reference sequence).

This clone has a single count. The gene calls are TRBV2 and TRBJ1-5; D is uncertain. This CDR3 is 13 amino acids long. The germline V gene encodes CDR1 SNHLY and CDR2 FYNNEI. Trimming left V 7 bases short and J 5 bases short, with 12 bases between. The CDR3 DNA sequence: TGTGCCAGCAACAAGGAGAGGGATCAGCCCCAGCATTTT. Its protein is CASNKERDQPQHF.